This T cell receptor (beta chain) was recovered during a study of cytomegalovirus exposure and HLA in healthy donors. The PCR had 60 Vbeta and 13 Jbeta primers. Sequencing was performed with immunoSEQ multiplex PCR; in TCRdb, only in-frame clones are kept and a portion is missing. In the table there are under 200,000 clones, approximately 82% of which are singletons. The germline gives CDR1 KGHSH, CDR2 LQKENI. The V gene lost 2 bases and the J gene lost 6 bases, with 14 bases spanning the gap. The CDR3 loop spans 14 amino acids. Study outcomes and limitations: There were some public TCRs occurring in many donors, but most TCR sequences were rare. Among TCR beta chains, those listed as cytomegalovirus-associated numbered about 160.

A word on this clone: The antigen remains unidentified.

The specimen sequenced was PBMCs. This sequence joins TRBV18 and TRBJ2-7; possible D gene TRBD1, 8 bases. This clonotype was obtained from a middle-aged woman in good health and CMV-seropositive. CDR3 DNA: TGTGCCAGCTCACCATACAGGGGGGGAGTCGAGCAGTACTTC. Translation: CASSPYRGGVEQYF.